Following are 4 T cell receptor beta chains from one sample sequenced in a study of cytomegalovirus exposure and HLA in healthy donors. PCR primers comprised 60 Vbeta and 13 Jbeta primers. Libraries were prepared by immunoSEQ multiplex PCR; TCRdb keeps only in-frame clonotypes and omits some of them. The data show about 160,000 clones, roughly 79% seen once. Sequencing was done on a sample of PBMCs. All receptors come from a woman aged 50 to 60 in good health and CMV-seronegative.

The CDR3 spells CASSLHRGTNSPLHF. In DNA form, the CDR3 reads TGTGCCAGCAGCTTGCACAGGGGGACCAATTCACCCCTCCACTTT. The chain recombines TRBV5-4 with TRBJ1-6; 8 positions agree with TRBD1. This CDR3 contains 15 residues. Germline CDR1 reads SGHNT; CDR2 reads YYREEE (reference sequence). Trimming took 1 base from V and 7 from J; bases not matched to a gene: 4.

In its sample, this clone is medium-sized. V and J are TRBV2 and TRBJ1-5; D not resolved. Trimming shortened V by 8 bases and J by 4 bases, and 12 bases separated the two germline ends. The CDR3 loop spans 13 amino acids. Germline V lookup: CDR1 SNHLY, CDR2 FYNNEI. The CDR3 loop reads CASVREINQPQHF. The CDR3 DNA follows: TGTGCCAGCGTCCGGGAGATTAATCAGCCCCAGCATTTT.

The rearrangement joins TRBV19 to TRBJ1-1, with D possibly TRBD1 on 5 matching bases. Germline assignment: CDR1 LNHDA and CDR2 SQIVND (reference sequence). Trimming removed 0 bases at V and 0 bases at J, with 11 bases between. The CDR3 is 16 amino acids. CDR3 sequence (DNA): TGTGCCAGTAGTATAGATCCTGACAGATTGAACACTGAAGCTTTCTTT. Translating gives CASSIDPDRLNTEAFF.

This chain connects TRBV19 to TRBJ2-5, with a weak D call TRBD2 (5 bases). Germline V gene lookup returns CDR1 LNHDA and CDR2 SQIVND (reference sequence). V shed 5 bases and J shed 1 base, with 14 bases lying between them. The CDR3 length is 15 residues. The CDR3 DNA sequence: TGTGCCAGTAGTTCCTCTAGCCTCCCCCAAGAGACCCAGTACTTC. This sequence encodes CASSSSSLPQETQYF.